A selection of T cell receptor beta chains follows, all from one sample in a study of blood T cell repertoires in COVID-19. The protocol was immunoSEQ multiplex PCR, while the TCRdb copy is restricted to in-frame clones and leaves out a portion. The sample holds 150,000 to 200,000 clones, about 93% seen once. The sequenced material came from peripheral blood. Every receptor here comes from a woman between 50 and 59 years old with acute or convalescent COVID-19. Both conserved end residues are trimmed from each CDR3.

TRBV14	TRBJ2-3	ASSQLEPDTQY
TRBV6-4	TRBJ2-7	ASSDPAGEREMAYEQY
TRBV7-2	TRBJ2-1	ASSSTGASYNEQF
TRBV2	TRBJ2-7	ASSGREGLSEQY
TRBV9	TRBJ2-1	ASSAARPDRRGANYNEQF
TRBV11-2	TRBJ1-5	ASSLGLTGKNQPQH
TRBV4-1	TRBJ2-1	ASSQEGGRHNEQF
TRBV7-9	TRBJ2-7	ASSPKSTGTDYYEQY
TRBV5-1	TRBJ2-2	ASSLGQAGLTGELF
TRBV27	TRBJ2-2	ASRTGGDGTGELF
TRBV7-8	TRBJ2-3	ASSSLAAADTQY
TRBV5-6	TRBJ1-4	ASSLEGEGNEKLF
TRBV4-1	TRBJ2-7	ASSYTGGRTYEQY
TRBV2	TRBJ1-6	ASEFTDQSSPLH
TRBV5-1	TRBJ2-6	ASSLPLVTGISGANVLT
TRBV4-3	TRBJ2-2	ASSHSFAGDPAGELF
TRBV9	TRBJ1-6	ASSVTGGRSPLH
TRBV25-1	TRBJ2-1	ASKVSGRVSYNEQF
TRBV25-1	TRBJ1-3	ASTPGDRSSGNTIY
TRBV5-3	TRBJ1-2	ARSLDRRDYANYGYT
TRBV24-1	TRBJ2-1	ATSSGYEQF
TRBV29-1	TRBJ1-3	SVVESSGNTIY